This T cell receptor (beta chain) comes out of a study of sequential checkpoint blockade in melanoma. The sample's treatment: randomized to nivolumab then ipilimumab (arm A) or the reverse (arm B). Sequencing used immunoSEQ multiplex PCR; TCRdb keeps in-frame clones, though not all of them. The sample holds some 4,100 clones, 19% seen once. Trimming cost V 7 bases and J 2 bases; bases outside gene matches: 11. The CDR3 contains 16 residues. Germline assignment: CDR1 MNHGY and CDR2 SAAAGT. The source is a human patient with melanoma. Some clones in this sample may be carry-over from other donors' samples. Sequences were derived from tumor tissue (inferred from file names), sampled from a patient given nivolumab and ipilimumab in sequence. The rearrangement joins TRBV6-8 to TRBJ2-1; 7 bases are a match to TRBD1. The CDR3 sequence is CASTPTGKGPYNEQFF. The CDR3 nucleotides read TGTGCCAGCACCCCGACAGGGAAGGGACCCTACAATGAGCAGTTCTTC.